The entry that follows covers one TCR beta chain sequence. Its antigen is unidentified. The data derive from a study of identical twins. TCRdb recomputed calls from the 5' RACE reads with MiXCR, one row per CDR3 protein. The repertoire has more than 1.5 million distinct CDR3 sequences, more than 30% of them found once; the top ten carry around 0.3%. Per germline, CDR1 MDHEN and CDR2 SYDVKM. The trim removed 5 bases at V and 11 bases at J, leaving 16 bases unmatched. The CDR3 is made up of 15 amino acids. Study conclusions and caveats: Shared out-of-frame alpha sequences (those common to twins) showed excess low generation probability.

The origin of this receptor is a newborn girl in good health. This chain uses TRBV28 with TRBJ2-5, with 8 bases aligning to TRBD1. The sample comprised cord blood. CDR3 protein: CASSLAGTGSGEQYF. The CDR3 DNA sequence: TGTGCCAGCAGTCTCGCCGGGACAGGTTCGGGAGAGCAGTACTTC. The whole variable domain, remainder taken from reference TRBV28 and TRBJ2-5, is DVKVTQSSRYLVKRTGEKVFLECVQDMDHENMFWYRQDPGLGLRLIYFSYDVKMKEKGDIPEGYSVSREKKERFSLILESASTNQTSMYLCASSLAGTGSGEQYFGPGTRLLVL.